These 23 T cell receptor beta chains were all obtained from the same sample, sequenced in a study of siplizumab effects on memory and regulatory T cells. Repertoires were generated with immunoSEQ multiplex PCR, while TCRdb's copy carries only in-frame clones and drops some. The sample has 80,000 to 130,000 clones, 75% to 95% seen once. Sequencing input: CD4+ T cells sorted from blood. The origin of the receptors is a human donor in good health. Some clones in this sample may be carry-over from other donors' samples.

This chain connects TRBV18 to TRBJ2-5; 10 bases align to TRBD1. Losses at the gene ends were 2 bases for V and 5 bases for J; bases not matched to a gene: 5. The germline gives CDR1 KGHSH, CDR2 LQKENI. The CDR3 is made up of 15 amino acids. CDR3 DNA sequence: TGTGCCAGCTCACCAGAGACAGGGGGCAAGGAGACCCAGTACTTC. The encoded protein is CASSPETGGKETQYF.

The chain is built from TRBV7-3 and TRBJ2-1; the D is unclear. This CDR3 is 15 amino acids long. V was cut by 2 bases and J by 2 bases, with 10 bases left in between. CDR1 is SGHTA, CDR2 FQGTGA, per germline. CDR3: CASSLEDTTYNEQFF. The CDR3 nucleotides are TGTGCCAGCAGCTTAGAGGATACTACCTACAATGAGCAGTTCTTC.

V is TRBV19 and J is TRBJ2-3, with TRBD2 matching over 8 bases. CDR3 length: 15 residues. J was trimmed by 7 bases and V by 5 bases; bases with no gene match: 11. The germline V gene encodes CDR1 LNHDA and CDR2 SQIVND (reference sequence). CDR3 bases: TGTGCCAGTAGTGGGAGGGGACTAGATTCGTATACGCAGTATTTT. Its translation: CASSGRGLDSYTQYF.

V gene TRBV30 combines with J gene TRBJ1-4, with a possible D match to TRBD1 (6 bases). This CDR3 region has 12 residues. The germline CDR1 and CDR2 sequences are GTSNPN and SVGIG (reference sequence). The V end was cut by 8 bases, the J end by 8 bases, with 15 bases between. The CDR3 DNA follows: TGTGCCGCAGGGGTTTACGAAGAAAAACTGTTTTTT. This translates into CAAGVYEEKLFF. The full variable domain, in which reference TRBV30 and TRBJ1-4 provide the parts outside the CDR3, is SQTIHQWPATLVQPVGSPLSLECTVEGTSNPNLYWYRQAAGRGLQLLFYSVGIGQISSEVPQNLSASRPQDRQFILSSKKLLLSDSGFYLCAAGVYEEKLFFGSGTQLSVL.

This chain joins TRBV5-5 and TRBJ1-2, with 8 bases aligning to TRBD1. Germline V gene data show CDR1 as SGHKS and CDR2 as YYEKEE (reference sequence). Losses at the gene ends were 6 bases for V and 8 bases for J; bases not matched to a gene: 12. The CDR3 contains 14 residues. The CDR3 DNA is TGTGCCAGCACCGGGGGACGGGACAGGTGGGGCTACACCTTC. Residues: CASTGGRDRWGYTF.

This chain joins TRBV9 and TRBJ2-6; D call uncertain. V was pared by 0 bases and J by 2 bases, with 3 bases between. The CDR3 loop spans 14 amino acids. Germline V gene sequence: CDR1 SGDLS, CDR2 YYNGEE. CDR3 region: CASSVAAGANVLTF. CDR3 DNA sequence: TGTGCCAGCAGCGTAGCGGCTGGGGCCAACGTCCTGACTTTC.

The chain has TRBV29-1 and TRBJ2-1, with D perhaps matching TRBD1 (5 bases). Germline values: CDR1 SQVTM, CDR2 ANQGSEA. The CDR3 extends over 13 amino acids. The V end was cut by 1 base, the J end by 7 bases, with 11 bases between. CDR3 nucleotide sequence: TGCAGCGTTGAAGGGGGCGCGTTAAATGAGCAGTTCTTC. Amino acids: CSVEGGALNEQFF.

The V call is TRBV2, the J call TRBJ2-1, with D maybe TRBD2 (5 bases). V dropped 7 bases and J dropped 0 bases, with 13 bases sitting between them. The germline gives CDR1 SNHLY, CDR2 FYNNEI. This CDR3 comprises 15 residues. As DNA, the CDR3 is TGTGCCAGCATGGTAGAAGGGAGCTCCTACAATGAGCAGTTCTTC. It yields the protein CASMVEGSSYNEQFF.

The genes are TRBV5-1 and TRBJ2-2; D may be TRBD1 or TRBD2 (6 bases each). CDR3 length equals 16 residues. Looked up from germline, CDR1 is SGHRS and CDR2 is YFSETQ. V dropped 0 bases and J dropped 5 bases, with 14 bases sitting between them. As DNA, the CDR3 is TGCGCCAGCAGCTTGGTCCGGGGGCGACCAACCGGGGAGCTGTTTTTT. Translated, it gives CASSLVRGRPTGELFF.

The chain employs TRBV10-2 and TRBJ2-3; 12 bases match TRBD1. The junction had 3 bases not matched to a gene; V was cut back by 6 bases and J by 2 bases. Germline V lookup: CDR1 WSHSY, CDR2 SAAADI. The CDR3 spans 15 residues. CDR3 DNA: TGCGCCAGCAGGGGGACAGGGGGCCACACAGATACGCAGTATTTT. Translating it yields CASRGTGGHTDTQYF.

The genes are TRBV5-8 and TRBJ1-5; D unclear. The germline gives CDR1 SGHTS, CDR2 YDEGEE. Trimming removed 0 bases at V and 5 bases at J, with 9 bases between. The CDR3 totals 14 residues. The CDR3 DNA sequence: TGTGCCAGCAGCTTGGAGAGGCCAGATCAGCCCCAGCATTTT. This codes for CASSLERPDQPQHF.

V gene TRBV7-2 combines with J gene TRBJ2-5; D is unclear. Trimming stripped 5 bases from V and 3 bases from J, with 16 bases between. Germline CDR1 reads SGHTA; CDR2 reads FQGNSA. This CDR3 has 15 amino acids. The CDR3 sequence is CASSDGIHTKETQYF. CDR3 nucleotide sequence: TGTGCCAGCAGCGACGGTATTCACACCAAAGAGACCCAGTACTTC.

In DNA, the CDR3 is TGCAGCGTTACACCACAGGGGGCCCGGGGCACTGAAGCTTTCTTT. Translating gives CSVTPQGARGTEAFF. V usage is TRBV29-1 and J usage is TRBJ1-1; 9 nucleotides agree with TRBD1. The V and J ends lost 5 bases and 4 bases, in that order; junction bases with no gene match: 11. The germline V gene encodes CDR1 SQVTM and CDR2 ANQGSEA. The CDR3 sequence is 15 residues long.

This chain joins TRBV15 and TRBJ1-5; TRBD1 might be the D (5 bases). V lost 3 bases to trimming and J lost 2 bases, with 8 bases between them. The CDR3 sequence is 14 residues long. Per the germline V gene, CDR1 is LNHNV and CDR2 is YYDKDF (reference sequence). This chain's CDR3 is CATSRGGGNQPQHF. The CDR3 DNA reads TGTGCCACCAGCAGGGGGGGTGGCAATCAGCCCCAGCATTTT.

This chain connects TRBV2 to TRBJ2-1, with a possible D match to TRBD1 (5 bases). The CDR3 totals 12 residues. Germline CDR1 SNHLY, CDR2 FYNNEI. V lost 7 bases to trimming and J lost 8 bases, with 12 bases between them. The CDR3 is CASNSGFDEQFF. CDR3 coding DNA: TGTGCCAGCAATTCAGGGTTTGATGAGCAGTTCTTC.

There are a few counts of this clone. The chain combines TRBV15 with TRBJ1-1; D not resolved. The V end was cut by 5 bases, the J end by 0 bases, with 13 bases between. CDR3 length equals 15 residues. CDR1 and CDR2 (germline): LNHNV, YYDKDF (reference sequence). For the CDR3, the DNA is TGTGCCACCAGCGTAGACTGGCCAATGAACACTGAAGCTTTCTTT. This sequence encodes CATSVDWPMNTEAFF.

In its sample, this clone was seen once. The chain joins TRBV2 to TRBJ2-5; 9 nucleotides agree with TRBD2. The CDR3 covers 17 residues. V lost 6 bases and J lost 2; bases outside the gene matches: 13. Germline lookup yields CDR1 SNHLY and CDR2 FYNNEI. The CDR3 sequence is CASRGVKGLARQETQYF. In DNA, the CDR3 is TGTGCCAGCAGAGGAGTGAAGGGACTAGCCCGGCAAGAGACCCAGTACTTC. Based on the CDR3 plus reference TRBV2 and TRBJ2-5, the full variable domain is EPEVTQTPSHQVTQMGQEVILRCVPISNHLYFYWYRQILGQKVEFLVSFYNNEISEKSEIFDDQFSVERPDGSNFTLKIRSTKLEDSAMYFCASRGVKGLARQETQYFGPGTRLLVL.

The J gene is TRBJ1-4, the V gene TRBV7-2; possible D gene TRBD1, 6 bases. This CDR3 is 15 amino acids long. The V end was cut by 5 bases, the J end by 4 bases, with 14 bases between. Per the germline V gene, CDR1 is SGHTA and CDR2 is FQGNSA. Here the CDR3 DNA reads TGTGCCAGCAGCCAACAACAGGGACTTAATGAAAAACTGTTTTTT. Encoded protein: CASSQQQGLNEKLFF.

The chain recombines TRBV19 with TRBJ2-3, with D possibly TRBD2 on 7 matching bases. The V end was cut by 5 bases, the J end by 5 bases, with 14 bases between. The CDR3 length is 14 residues. Germline CDR1 reads LNHDA; CDR2 reads SQIVND (reference sequence). The CDR3 nucleotides are TGTGCCAGTAGTGGCCGGGGAGGGGGAGATACGCAGTATTTT. Translating it yields CASSGRGGGDTQYF.

The CDR3, as DNA: TGCGCCAGCAGCTCGCCTCCGGGACAGAGAGCTTCTCAAGAGACCCAGTACTTC. Protein product: CASSSPPGQRASQETQYF. The chain joins TRBV5-1 to TRBJ2-5; 7 bases map to TRBD1. The V segment lost 3 bases and the J segment 2 bases; nucleotides outside the gene matches: 16. The CDR3 has 18 amino acids. Germline assignment: CDR1 SGHRS and CDR2 YFSETQ.

The rearrangement uses TRBV15 and TRBJ1-1; D is undetermined. CDR1 is LNHNV, CDR2 YYDKDF, per germline (reference sequence). This CDR3 spans 13 amino acids. V dropped 3 bases and J dropped 7 bases, with 12 bases sitting between them. CDR3 residues: CATSSDLRGEAFF. CDR3 nucleotides: TGTGCCACCAGCAGCGACCTCCGGGGTGAAGCTTTCTTT. The full variable domain, rest sourced from reference TRBV15 and TRBJ1-1, is DAMVIQNPRYQVTQFGKPVTLSCSQTLNHNVMYWYQQKSSQAPKLLFHYYDKDFNNEADTPDNFQSRRPNTSFCFLDIRSPGLGDTAMYLCATSSDLRGEAFFGQGTRLTVV.

The V gene is TRBV11-3, the J gene TRBJ2-2, with D possibly TRBD1 on 7 matching bases. This CDR3 comprises 17 residues. The germline V gene encodes CDR1 SGHNT and CDR2 YENEEA. Trimming removed 1 base at V and 3 bases at J, with 15 bases between. In DNA form, the CDR3 reads TGTGCCAGCAGCTTAGTCGGCAGGGGGGAATACACCGGGGAGCTGTTTTTT. Translated: CASSLVGRGEYTGELFF.

The J gene is TRBJ2-1, the V gene TRBV7-8; perhaps TRBD1 as D (5 bases). The CDR3 contains 13 residues. The V gene's germline CDR1 is SGHVS and CDR2 FQNEAQ. The V end lost 3 bases, the J end lost 10 bases, and 13 bases lay between the germline ends. This chain's CDR3 is CASSLSWGGEQFF. The CDR3 DNA follows: TGTGCCAGCAGCTTGTCGTGGGGCGGAGAGCAGTTCTTC.